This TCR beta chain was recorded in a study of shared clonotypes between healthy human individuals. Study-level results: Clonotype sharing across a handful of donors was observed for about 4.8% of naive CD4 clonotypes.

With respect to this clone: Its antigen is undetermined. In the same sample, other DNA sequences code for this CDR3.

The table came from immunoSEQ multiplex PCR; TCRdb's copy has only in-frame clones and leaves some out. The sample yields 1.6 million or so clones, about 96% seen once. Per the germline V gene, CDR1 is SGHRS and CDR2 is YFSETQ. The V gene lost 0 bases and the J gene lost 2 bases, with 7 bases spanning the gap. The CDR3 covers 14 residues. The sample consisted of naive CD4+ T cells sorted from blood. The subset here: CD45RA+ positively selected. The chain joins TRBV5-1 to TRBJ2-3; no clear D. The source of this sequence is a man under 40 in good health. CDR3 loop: CASSLGGNTDTQYF. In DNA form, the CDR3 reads TGCGCCAGCAGCTTGGGGGGAAACACAGATACGCAGTATTTT.